This T cell receptor beta chain was profiled in a study of blood T cell repertoires in COVID-19. TCRdb's table, derived via immunoSEQ multiplex PCR, lists solely in-frame clones and lacks some. The sample holds 200,000 to 250,000 clones, about 82% seen once. Specimen: peripheral blood. The sequence derives from a woman in her 70s with COVID-19, enrolled during active disease.

DNA of the CDR3: TGTGCCAGCAGCCCCGAAGGAAGGGGAAACACTGAAGCTTTCTTT. It translates to CASSPEGRGNTEAFF. The rearrangement uses TRBV14 and TRBJ1-1; possible D gene TRBD1, 5 bases. Trimming shortened V by 4 bases and J by 2 bases, and 14 bases separated the two germline ends. Germline-derived CDR1 and CDR2 are SGHDN and FVKESK. This CDR3 has 15 residues.